The rows below give T cell receptor beta chains drawn from one sample of a study of T cell changes during pregnancy in multiple sclerosis. The repertoire was sequenced with immunoSEQ multiplex PCR; TCRdb's copy has only in-frame clones and lacks some. The sample lists around 52,000 clones, just under 90% occurring once. Material for sequencing was peripheral blood from another person, used as feeder cells. The receptors were gathered from a human donor whose cells served as feeder cells for cultures in a pregnancy study. Both conserved end residues are part of each CDR3. The size field is filled for only some rows; it gives once, few, many or a size class.

abundance,v_gene,j_gene,CDR3aa
.,TRBV4-3,TRBJ2-2,CASSQEDRLGELFF
.,TRBV6-4,TRBJ2-3,CASSDGGATDTQYF
few,TRBV11-2,TRBJ1-4,CASSQVLGYGEKLFF
.,TRBV7-2,TRBJ2-1,CASNPTPSNEQFF
once,TRBV5-4,TRBJ2-7,CASSQPGQGSYEQYF
.,TRBV2,TRBJ1-1,CASSDLTALNTEAFF
.,TRBV5-1,TRBJ1-2,CASSPWGQDLNYGYTF
.,TRBV7-3,TRBJ2-1,CASSTEGGGEQFF
once,TRBV7-9,TRBJ1-2,CASSRDGDGYTF
.,TRBV5-6,TRBJ1-5,CASSLRPGQNNQPQHF
.,TRBV9,TRBJ2-1,CASSPRTDNEQFF
.,TRBV4-3,TRBJ2-3,CASSQELLGPDTQYF
.,TRBV28,TRBJ1-1,CASSLQGMGTEAFF
.,TRBV30,TRBJ2-2,CAWSRQGALSGELFF
.,TRBV28,TRBJ2-7,CASSLFRSAGGSYEQYF
.,TRBV4-2,TRBJ2-3,CASSQVGITQYF
.,TRBV28,TRBJ1-2,CASSSWTLAVNYGYTF
.,TRBV4-1,TRBJ1-2,CASSQVGGRGYGYTF
.,TRBV7-9,TRBJ2-2,CASSEGGPTGELFF
.,TRBV7-3,TRBJ2-2,CASSPIGGELFF
.,TRBV6-5,TRBJ1-1,CASSTGQVTEAFF
.,TRBV7-9,TRBJ1-1,CASSLGDQPLGAFF
.,TRBV6-4,TRBJ2-1,CASSLDSGLGEQFF
.,TRBV28,TRBJ1-3,CASSPTGPLSMTIYF
.,TRBV11-2,TRBJ2-5,CASSLLAMETQYF
.,TRBV15,TRBJ1-4,CATSSEGLPNEKLFF
few,TRBV2,TRBJ2-5,CASSEARGTEQETQYF
.,TRBV6-4,TRBJ2-1,CASSEKTSGFNEQFF
.,TRBV7-9,TRBJ1-4,CASSLAAGNEKLFF
.,TRBV2,TRBJ2-3,CASSAVAQDTQYF
few,TRBV2,TRBJ1-6,CASLRHHALNSPLHF
.,TRBV19,TRBJ2-2,CASLNRGVAGELFF
.,TRBV5-1,TRBJ2-7,CASSWQGASDEQYF
.,TRBV2,TRBJ2-7,CASIDGRTYEQYF
.,TRBV7-2,TRBJ2-6,CASSPDRVGSGANVLTF
.,TRBV20-1,.,CSARPDYEQYF
.,TRBV30,TRBJ2-1,CAWSTSGRYNEQFF
.,TRBV30,TRBJ1-2,CAWARQGMNYGYTF
.,TRBV27,TRBJ2-3,CASSLTSSPITDTQYF
.,TRBV7-3,TRBJ2-1,CASSLSGSVRYNEQFF